This T cell receptor (beta chain) was identified in a study of blood T cell repertoires in COVID-19. At the level of the study: From the United States, Italy and Spain came samples of acute and convalescent COVID-19. Nucleic acid was either cDNA or gDNA, and it came from T cells, B-cell-depleted T cells, or PBMCs.

The protocol was immunoSEQ multiplex PCR, while the TCRdb copy is restricted to in-frame clones and leaves out a portion. Of about 250,000 clones in the sample, 86% were seen once. Sequences were obtained from peripheral blood. The receptor was derived from a woman aged 25 to 45 with active or convalescent COVID-19.

The CDR3 loop is CASSQDLGGARQPQHF. The DNA for the CDR3 is TGTGCCAGCAGCCAAGATCTGGGGGGGGCACGGCAGCCCCAGCATTTT. V usage is TRBV3-1 (or the pseudogene TRBV3-2) and J usage is TRBJ1-5, with D possibly TRBD1 on 6 matching bases. V lost 0 bases to trimming and J lost 7 bases, with 16 bases between them. The germline CDR1 and CDR2 sequences are LGHDT and YNNKEL (reference sequence). This CDR3 has 16 amino acids.